Each of the 6 T cell receptor beta chains below was sequenced from the same sample in a study of blood T cell repertoires in COVID-19. Using immunoSEQ multiplex PCR, the repertoire was profiled, and TCRdb retains in-frame clones only, with some absent. This table has hundreds of thousands of clones, about 85% appearing once. Source material: peripheral blood. The receptors stem from an elderly woman with acute or convalescent COVID-19.

The chain recombines TRBV6-5 with TRBJ1-5, with 7 nucleotides matching TRBD1. Trimming at V came to 2 bases and at J to 2 bases, leaving 0 bases not matched to a gene. The CDR3 has 14 amino acids. Germline CDR1 MNHEY, CDR2 SVGAGI. CDR3 DNA: TGTGCCAGCAGTTACAGGGGGCGCAATCAGCCCCAGCATTTT. Translating gives CASSYRGRNQPQHF.

The chain combines TRBV3-1 (or the pseudogene TRBV3-2) with TRBJ2-2; 15 bases fit TRBD2. V trimming: 4 bases; J trimming: 5 bases; junction bases outside the gene matches: 5. Per the germline V gene, CDR1 is LGHDT and CDR2 is YNNKEL (reference sequence). CDR3 length equals 17 residues. CDR3 bases: TGTGCCAGCAGCCGGACTAGCGGGGGGGCGCGGACCGGGGAGCTGTTTTTT. Translating gives CASSRTSGGARTGELFF.

This clone was detected once. The J gene is TRBJ1-1, the V gene TRBV5-5; D perhaps matches TRBD1 (5 bases). Germline V CDR1 and CDR2: SGHKS, YYEKEE (reference sequence). V was clipped by 0 bases and J by 1 base, with 16 bases between them. This CDR3 has 17 residues. The CDR3 loop is CASSLGAGWNGNTEAFF. As DNA, the CDR3 is TGTGCCAGCAGCTTGGGTGCAGGGTGGAACGGGAACACTGAAGCTTTCTTT. Supplemented by reference TRBV5-5 and TRBJ1-1, the full variable domain reads DAGVTQSPTHLIKTRGQQVTLRCSPISGHKSVSWYQQVLGQGPQFIFQYYEKEERGRGNFPDRFSARQFPNYSSELNVNALLLGDSALYLCASSLGAGWNGNTEAFFGQGTRLTVV.

As DNA, the CDR3 is TGTGCCATCAGTGCGAGCGGGGGGGAAGGGGAGACCCAGTACTTC. Encoded protein: CAISASGGEGETQYF. The V gene is TRBV10-3, the J gene TRBJ2-5, with 10 nucleotides matching TRBD2. With 4 bases clipped from V and 5 bases from J, the junction kept 7 bases outside the gene matches. The CDR3 loop spans 15 amino acids. Per the germline V gene, CDR1 is ENHRY and CDR2 is SYGVKD.

The chain has TRBV15 and TRBJ2-5; 10 positions match TRBD2. Germline V gene data show CDR1 as LNHNV and CDR2 as YYDKDF (reference sequence). Trimming at V came to 1 base and at J to 0 bases, leaving 5 bases not matched to a gene. This CDR3 is built from 17 residues. The chain's CDR3 is CATSRVTLAGYQETQYF. As DNA, the CDR3 is TGTGCCACCAGCAGAGTCACACTAGCGGGGTACCAAGAGACCCAGTACTTC. The full variable domain, with the rest looked up from reference TRBV15 and TRBJ2-5, is DAMVIQNPRYQVTQFGKPVTLSCSQTLNHNVMYWYQQKSSQAPKLLFHYYDKDFNNEADTPDNFQSRRPNTSFCFLDIRSPGLGDTAMYLCATSRVTLAGYQETQYFGPGTRLLVL.

The chain uses TRBV9 and TRBJ2-3, with D possibly TRBD2 on 6 matching bases. The V end was cut by 4 bases, the J end by 4 bases, with 19 bases between. The germline gives CDR1 SGDLS, CDR2 YYNGEE. CDR3 length equals 16 residues. CDR3 in DNA: TGTGCCAGCAGCATCAGCGCGGGACTGGAAGCAGATACGCAGTATTTT. Its protein is CASSISAGLEADTQYF.